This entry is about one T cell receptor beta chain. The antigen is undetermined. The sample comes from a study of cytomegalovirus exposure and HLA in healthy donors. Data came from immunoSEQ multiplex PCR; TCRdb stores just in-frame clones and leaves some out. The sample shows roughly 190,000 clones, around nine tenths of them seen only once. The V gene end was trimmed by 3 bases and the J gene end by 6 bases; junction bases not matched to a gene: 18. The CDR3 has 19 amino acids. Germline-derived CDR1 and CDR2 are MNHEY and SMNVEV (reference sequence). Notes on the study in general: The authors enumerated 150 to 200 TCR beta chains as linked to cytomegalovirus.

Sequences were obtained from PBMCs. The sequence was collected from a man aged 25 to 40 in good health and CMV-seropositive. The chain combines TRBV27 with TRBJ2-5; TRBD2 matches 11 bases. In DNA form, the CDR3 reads TGTGCCAGCAGTTTCCGCCCCCCAACTAGCGGGAGATACAGCCAGACCCAGTACTTC. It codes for CASSFRPPTSGRYSQTQYF.